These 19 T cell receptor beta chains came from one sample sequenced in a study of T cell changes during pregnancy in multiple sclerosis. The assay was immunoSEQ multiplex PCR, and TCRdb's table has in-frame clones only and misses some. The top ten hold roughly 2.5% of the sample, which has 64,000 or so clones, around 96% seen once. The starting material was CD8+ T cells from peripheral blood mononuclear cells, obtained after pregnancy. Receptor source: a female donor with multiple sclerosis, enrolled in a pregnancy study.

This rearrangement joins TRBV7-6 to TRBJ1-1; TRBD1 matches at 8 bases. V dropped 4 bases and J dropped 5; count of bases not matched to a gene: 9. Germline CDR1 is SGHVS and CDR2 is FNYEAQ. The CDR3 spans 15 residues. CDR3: CASSSRTGWGTEAFF. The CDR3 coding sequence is TGTGCCAGCAGCTCTCGGACAGGGTGGGGTACTGAAGCTTTCTTT.

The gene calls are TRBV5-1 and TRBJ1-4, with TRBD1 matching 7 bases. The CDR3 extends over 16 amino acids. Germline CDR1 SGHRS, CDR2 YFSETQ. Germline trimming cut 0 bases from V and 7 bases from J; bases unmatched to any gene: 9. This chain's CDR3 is CASSLGGTGQSEKLFF. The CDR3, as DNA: TGCGCCAGCAGCTTGGGGGGAACGGGACAGAGTGAAAAACTGTTTTTT.

In nucleotides, the CDR3 is TGTGCCAGCAGTAGCGGGTGGACAGGGGGAGACGAGCAGTACTTC. It yields the protein CASSSGWTGGDEQYF. The chain recombines TRBV6-6 with TRBJ2-7; the match to TRBD1 covers 10 bases. The CDR3 runs 15 residues. Germline V lookup: CDR1 MNHNY, CDR2 SVGAGI (reference sequence). Losses at the gene ends were 5 bases for V and 5 bases for J; bases not matched to a gene: 9.

The CDR3 region is CATSRSGDRVDTQYF. For the CDR3, the DNA is TGTGCCACCAGCAGATCCGGGGACAGGGTGGATACGCAGTATTTT. The chain combines TRBV15 with TRBJ2-3, with 9 bases lining up with TRBD1. CDR1 is LNHNV, CDR2 YYDKDF, per germline (reference sequence). The CDR3 spans 15 residues. The J segment lost 6 bases and the V segment lost 2 bases, leaving 6 bases of the junction unmatched.

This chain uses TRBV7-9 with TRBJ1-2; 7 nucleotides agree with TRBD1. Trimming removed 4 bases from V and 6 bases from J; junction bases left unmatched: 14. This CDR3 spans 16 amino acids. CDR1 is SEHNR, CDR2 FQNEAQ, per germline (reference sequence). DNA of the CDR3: TGTGCCAGCAGCTCCCAGACAGGGCTGTTTATCGATGGCTACACCTTC. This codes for CASSSQTGLFIDGYTF.

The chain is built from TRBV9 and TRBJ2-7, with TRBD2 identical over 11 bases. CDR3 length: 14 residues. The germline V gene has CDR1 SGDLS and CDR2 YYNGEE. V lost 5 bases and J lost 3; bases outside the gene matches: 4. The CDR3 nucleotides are TGTGCCAGCAGTCCCGGGACTAGCGGCTACGAGCAGTACTTC. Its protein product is CASSPGTSGYEQYF. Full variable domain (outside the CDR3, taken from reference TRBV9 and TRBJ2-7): DSGVTQTPKHLITATGQRVTLRCSPRSGDLSVYWYQQSLDQGLQFLIQYYNGEERAKGNILERFSAQQFPDLHSELNLSSLELGDSALYFCASSPGTSGYEQYFGPGTRLTVT.

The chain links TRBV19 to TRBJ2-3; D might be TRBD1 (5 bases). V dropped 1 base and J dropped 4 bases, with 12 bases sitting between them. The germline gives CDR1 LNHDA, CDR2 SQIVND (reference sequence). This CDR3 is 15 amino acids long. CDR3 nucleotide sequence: TGTGCCAGTAGTATAGGGGCAGGGTTGGCAGATACGCAGTATTTT. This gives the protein CASSIGAGLADTQYF.

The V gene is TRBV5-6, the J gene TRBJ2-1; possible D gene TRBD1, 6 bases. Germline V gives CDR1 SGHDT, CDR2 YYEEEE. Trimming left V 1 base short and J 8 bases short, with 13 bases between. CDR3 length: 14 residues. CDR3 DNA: TGTGCCAGCAGCTTGACAGGGTGGCGCGATGAGCAGTTCTTC. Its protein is CASSLTGWRDEQFF.

The CDR3 sequence: CASGRPASTDTQYF. The CDR3 DNA reads as TGTGCGTCAGGCCGGCCCGCTAGCACAGATACGCAGTATTTT. The chain has TRBV27 and TRBJ2-3; D gene unclear. The CDR3 extends over 14 amino acids. CDR1 MNHEY and CDR2 SMNVEV come from the germline V gene (reference sequence).

CDR3 sequence (DNA): TGTGCCAGCAGCTTAGGTCGCGGGTTCTTCGATGGCTACACCTTC. It translates to CASSLGRGFFDGYTF. The chain joins TRBV7-9 to TRBJ1-2; D is uncertain. The length of the CDR3 is 15 residues. The germline gives CDR1 SEHNR, CDR2 FQNEAQ (reference sequence). Trimming removed 1 base from V and 6 bases from J, with 15 bases in between.

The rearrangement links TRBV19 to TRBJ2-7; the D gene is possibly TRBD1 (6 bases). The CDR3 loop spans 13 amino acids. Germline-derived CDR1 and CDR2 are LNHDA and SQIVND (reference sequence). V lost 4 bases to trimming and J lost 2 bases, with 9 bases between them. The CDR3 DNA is TGTGCCAGTAGTACCGGACAGACCTACGAGCAGTACTTC. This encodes CASSTGQTYEQYF.

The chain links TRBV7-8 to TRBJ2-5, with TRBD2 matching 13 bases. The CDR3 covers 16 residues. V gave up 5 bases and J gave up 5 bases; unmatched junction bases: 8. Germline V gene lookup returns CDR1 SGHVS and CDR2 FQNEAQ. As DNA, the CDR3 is TGTGCCAGCAGCGCCGGACTAGCGGGAGTACTGGAGACCCAGTACTTC. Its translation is CASSAGLAGVLETQYF.

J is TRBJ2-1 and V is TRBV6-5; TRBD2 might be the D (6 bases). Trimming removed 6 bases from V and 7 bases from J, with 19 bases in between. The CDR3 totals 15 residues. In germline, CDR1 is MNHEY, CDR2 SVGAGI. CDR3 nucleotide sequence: TGTGCCAGCAGCGACTGGGGGAAGGGGAGGAATGAGCAGTTCTTC. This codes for CASSDWGKGRNEQFF.

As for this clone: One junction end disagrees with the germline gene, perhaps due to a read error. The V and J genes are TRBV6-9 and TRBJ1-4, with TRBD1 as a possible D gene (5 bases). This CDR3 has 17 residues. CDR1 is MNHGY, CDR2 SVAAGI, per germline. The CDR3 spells CASLSRGTPNPNGKLFF. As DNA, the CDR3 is TGTGCCAGTTTAAGTAGAGGGACTCCTAACCCAAATGGAAAACTGTTTTTT.

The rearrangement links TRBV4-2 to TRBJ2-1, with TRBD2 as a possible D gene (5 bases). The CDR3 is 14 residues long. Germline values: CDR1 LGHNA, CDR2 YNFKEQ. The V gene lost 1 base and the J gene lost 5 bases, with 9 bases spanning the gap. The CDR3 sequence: CASSQASGNNEQFF. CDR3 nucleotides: TGTGCCAGCAGCCAAGCGTCGGGAAACAATGAGCAGTTCTTC.

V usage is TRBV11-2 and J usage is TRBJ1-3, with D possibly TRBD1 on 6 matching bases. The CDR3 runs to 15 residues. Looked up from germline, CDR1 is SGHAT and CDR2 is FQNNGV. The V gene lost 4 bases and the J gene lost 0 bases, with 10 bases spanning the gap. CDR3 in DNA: TGTGCCAGCAGCTCTGGACAGCGCTCTGGAAACACCATATATTTT. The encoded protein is CASSSGQRSGNTIYF.

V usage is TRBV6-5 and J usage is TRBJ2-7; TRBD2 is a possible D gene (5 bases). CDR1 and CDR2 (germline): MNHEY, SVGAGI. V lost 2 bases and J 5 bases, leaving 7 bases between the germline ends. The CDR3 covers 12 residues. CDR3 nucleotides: TGTGCCAGCAGTTACGGGAGCGACGAGCAGTACTTC. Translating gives CASSYGSDEQYF.

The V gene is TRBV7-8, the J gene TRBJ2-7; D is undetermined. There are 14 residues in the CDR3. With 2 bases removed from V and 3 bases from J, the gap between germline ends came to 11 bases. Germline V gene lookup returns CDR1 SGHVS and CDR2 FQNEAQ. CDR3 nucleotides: TGTGCCAGCAGCTTACGTCGGCCTAGCTACGAGCAGTACTTC. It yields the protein CASSLRRPSYEQYF.

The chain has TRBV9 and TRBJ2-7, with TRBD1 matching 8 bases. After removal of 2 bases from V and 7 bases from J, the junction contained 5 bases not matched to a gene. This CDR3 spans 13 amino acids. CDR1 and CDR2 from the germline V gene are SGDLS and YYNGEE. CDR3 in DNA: TGTGCCAGCAGCGTGACAGGGGTGGGGGAGCAGTACTTC. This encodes CASSVTGVGEQYF.